This entry lists 25 T cell receptor beta chains sequenced from one sample in a study of human versus mouse CDR3 diversity and MHC coevolution. Libraries were prepared by immunoSEQ multiplex PCR; TCRdb keeps only in-frame clonotypes and omits some of them. Found here are some 60,000 clones, 94% of them singletons; the top ten hold over 15%. Specimen: naive CD4+ T cells from blood. The subset is: CD45RO-negative CD62L-positive naive CD4 T cells. These receptors all come from a person between 55 and 69 years old in good health.

V gene TRBV30 combines with J gene TRBJ1-1, with D perhaps TRBD1 (5 bases). CDR3 length: 11 amino acids. Germline V lookup: CDR1 GTSNPN, CDR2 SVGIG (reference sequence). Trimming removed 6 bases at V and 3 bases at J, with 8 bases between. The CDR3 region is CACRADTEAFF. The CDR3, as DNA: TGTGCCTGCAGGGCTGACACTGAAGCTTTCTTT.

The chain links TRBV5-1 to TRBJ1-6, with 8 bases lining up with TRBD1. This CDR3 is 14 amino acids long. Germline loops: CDR1 SGHRS, CDR2 YFSETQ. V lost 3 bases to trimming and J lost 9 bases; unmatched junction nucleotides: 5. CDR3 protein: CASSYDRGGSPLHF. CDR3 nucleotides: TGCGCCAGCAGCTATGACAGGGGCGGTTCACCCCTCCACTTT.

A single count supports this clone. At the DNA level, this CDR3 is encoded by other sequences in the same sample as well. V gene TRBV7-3 combines with J gene TRBJ2-3; 9 nucleotides agree with TRBD2. V shed 5 bases and J 3 bases; nucleotides not matched to a gene: 3. Germline values: CDR1 SGHTA, CDR2 FQGTGA. The CDR3 runs to 14 residues. CDR3 residues: CASSLGLATDTQYF. The CDR3 DNA reads TGTGCCAGCAGCCTAGGACTAGCGACAGATACGCAGTATTTT.

V usage is TRBV25-1 and J usage is TRBJ1-1; a possible D gene is TRBD1 (5 bases). The CDR3 sequence is 13 residues long. Germline V gene data show CDR1 as MGHDK and CDR2 as SYGVNS. Deletions cut 11 bases from V and 1 base from J, with 14 bases between. Here the CDR3 reads CAGIGAENTEAFF. As DNA, the CDR3 is TGTGCCGGCATTGGGGCTGAGAACACTGAAGCTTTCTTT.

The V call is TRBV5-4, the J call TRBJ2-6; D not certain. With 0 bases removed from V and 0 bases from J, the gap between germline ends came to 4 bases. Germline V gives CDR1 SGHNT, CDR2 YYREEE (reference sequence). CDR3 size: 15 residues. As DNA, the CDR3 is TGTGCCAGCAGCTTGGTCTCCTCTGGGGCCAACGTCCTGACTTTC. Amino acids: CASSLVSSGANVLTF.

This sequence joins TRBV7-9 and TRBJ1-1, with no clear D. CDR3 size: 14 residues. Per the germline V gene, CDR1 is SEHNR and CDR2 is FQNEAQ (reference sequence). Trimming pared 5 bases from V and 3 bases from J, leaving 13 bases between. DNA for the CDR3: TGTGCCAGCAGCCCCCCCTTACAGTACACTGAAGCTTTCTTT. Translating it yields CASSPPLQYTEAFF. The whole variable domain, filled in from reference TRBV7-9 and TRBJ1-1, reads DTGVSQNPRHKITKRGQNVTFRCDPISEHNRLYWYRQTLGQGPEFLTYFQNEAQLEKSRLLSDRFSAERPKGSFSTLEIQRTEQGDSAMYLCASSPPLQYTEAFFGQGTRLTVV.

This sequence joins TRBV6-1 and TRBJ2-7, with 8 bases that match TRBD2. Per germline, CDR1 MNHNS and CDR2 SASEGT. Trimming at V came to 4 bases and at J to 1 base, leaving 3 bases not matched to a gene. This CDR3 contains 14 residues. The CDR3 sequence is CASSGTSSSYEQYF. The CDR3 DNA is TGTGCCAGCAGTGGGACTAGCTCATCCTACGAGCAGTACTTC.

The V and J genes are TRBV6-1 and TRBJ2-1; no firm D call. The CDR3 extends over 13 amino acids. V was clipped by 5 bases and J by 7 bases, with 12 bases between them. CDR1 MNHNS and CDR2 SASEGT come from the germline V gene. CDR3 coding DNA: TGTGCCAGCAGTCAGACACGTTTTAATGAGCAGTTCTTC. Residues: CASSQTRFNEQFF.

This chain joins TRBV6-5 and TRBJ1-1, with D possibly TRBD1 on 5 matching bases. The CDR3 is 13 amino acids. Germline lookup yields CDR1 MNHEY and CDR2 SVGAGI. Deletions cut 4 bases from V and 4 bases from J, with 10 bases between. As DNA, the CDR3 is TGTGCCAGCAGTTTCCTCAGGGCCACTGAAGCTTTCTTT. Its protein product is CASSFLRATEAFF.

A few counts support this clone. The rearrangement links TRBV5-1 to TRBJ1-4, with D unresolved. The V gene's germline CDR1 is SGHRS and CDR2 YFSETQ. The length of the CDR3 is 17 residues. Trimming cost V 3 bases and J 0 bases, with 15 bases left between them. CDR3 DNA: TGCGCCAGCAGCTCCGCCGTCCAAGCTACAACTAATGAAAAACTGTTTTTT. This encodes CASSSAVQATTNEKLFF.

The rearrangement links TRBV25-1 to TRBJ1-2; 7 bases are shared with TRBD1. CDR1 and CDR2 from the germline V gene are MGHDK and SYGVNS. The CDR3 runs to 16 residues. J gave up 8 bases and V 3 bases, and 15 bases lay outside the gene matches. As DNA, the CDR3 is TGTGCCAGCAGTGATCCCACGACAGGGTCGGCTGGCGGCTACACCTTC. Translation gives CASSDPTTGSAGGYTF.

The gene calls are TRBV7-6 and TRBJ2-2; 7 nucleotides agree with TRBD2. The CDR3 is 13 amino acids. V dropped 5 bases and J dropped 5; count of bases not matched to a gene: 2. Germline lookup yields CDR1 SGHVS and CDR2 FNYEAQ. The CDR3: CASSVSGTGELFF. CDR3 coding DNA: TGTGCCAGCAGCGTTAGCGGGACCGGGGAGCTGTTTTTT.

The chain employs TRBV2 and TRBJ2-7; TRBD1 agrees at 8 bases. CDR3 size: 13 residues. After removal of 5 bases from V and 12 bases from J, the junction contained 12 bases not matched to a gene. Germline V lookup: CDR1 SNHLY, CDR2 FYNNEI. As DNA, the CDR3 is TGTGCCAGCAGTCCGGACAGGGCCGGGGTTGGGTACTTC. The encoded protein is CASSPDRAGVGYF. The entire variable domain, with the rest obtained from reference TRBV2 and TRBJ2-7, is as follows: EPEVTQTPSHQVTQMGQEVILRCVPISNHLYFYWYRQILGQKVEFLVSFYNNEISEKSEIFDDQFSVERPDGSNFTLKIRSTKLEDSAMYFCASSPDRAGVGYFGPGTRLTVT.

V and J are TRBV19 and TRBJ2-5; the match to TRBD2 covers 11 bases. The V and J ends lost 5 bases and 5 bases, in that order; junction bases with no gene match: 13. This CDR3 comprises 17 residues. In germline, CDR1 is LNHDA, CDR2 SQIVND (reference sequence). The chain's CDR3 is CASSLSATSGEQETQYF. The CDR3 bases are TGTGCCAGTAGTCTATCTGCGACTAGCGGGGAACAGGAGACCCAGTACTTC. The variable domain in full, completed from reference TRBV19 and TRBJ2-5, reads DGGITQSPKYLFRKEGQNVTLSCEQNLNHDAMYWYRQDPGQGLRLIYYSQIVNDFQKGDIAEGYSVSREKKESFPLTVTSAQKNPTAFYLCASSLSATSGEQETQYFGPGTRLLVL.

This rearrangement joins TRBV5-4 to TRBJ2-7; D may be TRBD2 (6 bases). Germline V CDR1 and CDR2: SGHNT, YYREEE (reference sequence). The CDR3 loop spans 14 amino acids. The ends were cut back, 4 bases at V and 5 bases at J, with 16 bases in the middle. The CDR3 here is CASSPGTSRDEQYF. The CDR3 nucleotides read TGTGCCAGCAGCCCTGGCACTAGCAGGGACGAGCAGTACTTC.

The genes are TRBV7-2 and TRBJ2-5; TRBD2 aligns across 11 bases. Germline trimming cut 3 bases from V and 4 bases from J; bases unmatched to any gene: 4. This CDR3 is 15 amino acids long. CDR1 SGHTA and CDR2 FQGNSA come from the germline V gene. The CDR3 DNA is TGTGCCAGCAGCTTTTCTAGCGGGAGGACAGAGACCCAGTACTTC. Amino acid sequence: CASSFSSGRTETQYF.

The chain uses TRBV5-1 and TRBJ2-1; maybe TRBD1 (7 bases). The ends were cut back, 2 bases at V and 7 bases at J, with 19 bases in the middle. This CDR3 contains 16 residues. CDR1 SGHRS and CDR2 YFSETQ come from the germline V gene. This CDR3 reads CASSFTAVAGGNEQFF. The CDR3 DNA sequence: TGCGCCAGCAGCTTTACTGCCGTAGCAGGGGGGAATGAGCAGTTCTTC.

The CDR3 DNA follows: TGTGCCAGCAGTGAGCCTAGGGAGGCCGCCAGGGAGACCCAGTACTTC. Its protein product is CASSEPREAARETQYF. The chain recombines TRBV6-1 with TRBJ2-5; tentatively, D is TRBD2 (6 bases). CDR1 and CDR2 from the germline V gene are MNHNS and SASEGT. V lost 3 bases and J 5 bases, leaving 19 bases between the germline ends. The CDR3 runs 16 residues.

The gene calls are TRBV29-1 and TRBJ2-7, with D unresolved. Trimming left V 5 bases short and J 0 bases short, with 5 bases between. Germline values: CDR1 SQVTM, CDR2 ANQGSEA. The CDR3 totals 11 residues. The CDR3 DNA reads as TGCAGCGTTTATAGCTCCTACGAGCAGTACTTC. As protein: CSVYSSYEQYF.

The V call is TRBV5-4, the J call TRBJ2-1; 9 nucleotides match TRBD2. This CDR3 has 18 amino acids. The germline V gene encodes CDR1 SGHNT and CDR2 YYREEE (reference sequence). V gave up 0 bases and J gave up 9 bases; unmatched junction bases: 16. CDR3 sequence: CASSLGGVAGEIGFEQFF. Here the CDR3 DNA reads TGTGCCAGCAGCTTGGGAGGGGTAGCGGGAGAGATAGGATTTGAGCAGTTCTTC.

V is TRBV2 and J is TRBJ2-4, with D possibly TRBD1 on 5 matching bases. Per the germline V gene, CDR1 is SNHLY and CDR2 is FYNNEI. CDR3 size: 14 residues. V lost 4 bases and J lost 6, with 13 bases in between. This CDR3 reads CASSAGPEINIQYF. The CDR3 coding sequence is TGTGCCAGCAGTGCAGGGCCCGAGATAAACATTCAGTACTTC.

The chain combines TRBV5-1 with TRBJ2-7; 11 bases are a match to TRBD1. Trimming removed 2 bases from V and 7 bases from J; junction bases left unmatched: 11. This CDR3 has 16 amino acids. CDR1 is SGHRS, CDR2 YFSETQ, per germline. In DNA form, the CDR3 reads TGCGCCAGCAGCTTCTTCGCGACCGGGACAGGGGGTGAGCAGTACTTC. This gives the protein CASSFFATGTGGEQYF.

The chain carries TRBV15 and TRBJ2-1; D unresolved. The V and J ends lost 0 bases and 4 bases respectively, with 7 bases between them. Germline CDR1 and CDR2: LNHNV and YYDKDF (reference sequence). This CDR3 is 14 amino acids long. Here the CDR3 DNA reads TGTGCCACCAGCAGAGATCGCGGATACAATGAGCAGTTCTTC. Translated: CATSRDRGYNEQFF.

V is TRBV6-1 and J is TRBJ2-7, with 13 bases aligning to TRBD2. The CDR3 totals 15 residues. In germline, CDR1 is MNHNS, CDR2 SASEGT. With 4 bases clipped from V and 2 bases from J, the junction kept 2 bases outside the gene matches. CDR3 DNA sequence: TGTGCCAGCAGTGCAGGACTAGCGGGAGCCTACGAGCAGTACTTC. This sequence encodes CASSAGLAGAYEQYF.

V usage is TRBV13 and J usage is TRBJ2-5, with D tentatively TRBD1 (7 bases). CDR1 is PRHDT, CDR2 FYEKMQ, per germline (reference sequence). This CDR3 region has 16 residues. Trimming stripped 6 bases from V and 6 bases from J, with 23 bases between. The CDR3 loop reads CASSSSSKQGRKTQYF. CDR3 DNA sequence: TGTGCCAGCAGTTCATCTTCTAAACAGGGGAGGAAGACCCAGTACTTC.